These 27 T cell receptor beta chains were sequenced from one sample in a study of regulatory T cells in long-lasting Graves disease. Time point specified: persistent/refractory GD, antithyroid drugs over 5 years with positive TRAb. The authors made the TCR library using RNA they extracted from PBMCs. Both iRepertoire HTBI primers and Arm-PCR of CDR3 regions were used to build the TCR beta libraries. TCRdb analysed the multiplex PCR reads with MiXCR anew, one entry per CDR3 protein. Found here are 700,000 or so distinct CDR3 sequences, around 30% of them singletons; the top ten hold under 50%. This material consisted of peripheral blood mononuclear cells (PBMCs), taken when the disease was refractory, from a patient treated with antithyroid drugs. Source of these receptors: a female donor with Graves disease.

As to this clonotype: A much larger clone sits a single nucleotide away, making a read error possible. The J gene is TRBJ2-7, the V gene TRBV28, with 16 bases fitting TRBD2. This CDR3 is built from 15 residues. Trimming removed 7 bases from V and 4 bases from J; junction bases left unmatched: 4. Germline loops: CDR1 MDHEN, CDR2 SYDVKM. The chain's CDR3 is CASNPGLAGGYEQYF. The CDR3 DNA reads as TGTGCCAGCAACCCGGGACTAGCGGGAGGGTACGAGCAGTACTTC.

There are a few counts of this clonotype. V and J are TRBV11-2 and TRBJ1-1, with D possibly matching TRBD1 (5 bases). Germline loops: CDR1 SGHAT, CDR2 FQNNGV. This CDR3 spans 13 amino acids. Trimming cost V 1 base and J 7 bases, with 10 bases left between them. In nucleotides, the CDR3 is TGTGCCAGCAGCTTAGGAAGGGGCTATGAAGCTTTCTTT. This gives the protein CASSLGRGYEAFF.

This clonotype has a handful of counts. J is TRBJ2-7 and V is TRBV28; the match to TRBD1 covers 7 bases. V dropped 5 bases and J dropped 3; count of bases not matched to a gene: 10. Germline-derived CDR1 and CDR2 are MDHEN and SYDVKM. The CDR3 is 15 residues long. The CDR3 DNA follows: TGTGCCAGCAGTCCTCTGACAGGGAACCGCTACGAGCAGTACTTC. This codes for CASSPLTGNRYEQYF.

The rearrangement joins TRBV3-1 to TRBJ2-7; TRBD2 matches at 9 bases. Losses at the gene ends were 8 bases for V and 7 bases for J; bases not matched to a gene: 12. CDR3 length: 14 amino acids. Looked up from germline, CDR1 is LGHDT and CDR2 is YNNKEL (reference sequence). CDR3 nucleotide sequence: TGTGCCAGCTGTGTGAGCGGGGGGTCCTCGGAGCAGTACTTC. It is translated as CASCVSGGSSEQYF.

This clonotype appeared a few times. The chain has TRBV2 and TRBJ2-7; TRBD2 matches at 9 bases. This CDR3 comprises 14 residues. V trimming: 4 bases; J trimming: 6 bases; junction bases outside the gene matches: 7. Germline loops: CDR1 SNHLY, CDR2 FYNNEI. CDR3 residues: CASSAGTSRSEQYF. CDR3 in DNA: TGTGCCAGCAGTGCCGGGACTAGCAGAAGCGAGCAGTACTTC.

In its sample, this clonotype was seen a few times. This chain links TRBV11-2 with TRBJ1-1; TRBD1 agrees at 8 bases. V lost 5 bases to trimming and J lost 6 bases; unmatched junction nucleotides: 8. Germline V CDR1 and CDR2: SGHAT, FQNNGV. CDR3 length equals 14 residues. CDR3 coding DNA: TGTGCCAGCAGCCCCCGCCCGGGACAGGCTGAAGCTTTCTTT. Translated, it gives CASSPRPGQAEAFF.

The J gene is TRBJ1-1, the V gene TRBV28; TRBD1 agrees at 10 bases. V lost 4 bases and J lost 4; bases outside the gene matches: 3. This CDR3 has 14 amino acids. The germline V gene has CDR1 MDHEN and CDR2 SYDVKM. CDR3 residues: CASSWTGGGTEAFF. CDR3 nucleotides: TGTGCCAGCAGTTGGACAGGGGGAGGCACTGAAGCTTTCTTT.

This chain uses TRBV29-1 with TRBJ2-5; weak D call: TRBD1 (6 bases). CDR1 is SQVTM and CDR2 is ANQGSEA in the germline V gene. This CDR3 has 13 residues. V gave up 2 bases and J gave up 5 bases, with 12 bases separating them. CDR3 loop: CSVETGQSETQYF. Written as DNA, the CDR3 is TGCAGCGTTGAAACCGGACAGTCGGAGACCCAGTACTTC.

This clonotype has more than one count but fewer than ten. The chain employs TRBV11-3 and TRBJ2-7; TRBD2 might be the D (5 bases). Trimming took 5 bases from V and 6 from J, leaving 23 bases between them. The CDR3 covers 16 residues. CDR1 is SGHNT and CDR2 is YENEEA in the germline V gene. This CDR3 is CASSLKHLGGPVEQYF. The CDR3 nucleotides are TGTGCCAGCAGCCTCAAACACTTGGGCGGGCCCGTCGAGCAGTACTTC. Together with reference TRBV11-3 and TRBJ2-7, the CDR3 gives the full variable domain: EAGVVQSPRYKIIEKKQPVAFWCNPISGHNTLYWYLQNLGQGPELLIRYENEEAVDDSQLPKDRFSAERLKGVDSTLKIQPAELGDSAVYLCASSLKHLGGPVEQYFGPGTRLTVT.

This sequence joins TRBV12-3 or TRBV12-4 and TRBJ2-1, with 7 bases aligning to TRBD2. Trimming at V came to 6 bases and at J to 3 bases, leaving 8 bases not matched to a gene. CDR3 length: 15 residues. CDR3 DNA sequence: TGTGCCAGCAGAAGCGAGCGGGGTTACTACAATGAGCAGTTCTTC. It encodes CASRSERGYYNEQFF.

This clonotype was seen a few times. The CDR3 region is CSAIVAGGWRTEAFF. CDR3 nucleotide sequence: TGCAGTGCAATCGTGGCAGGGGGCTGGAGGACTGAAGCTTTCTTT. This sequence joins TRBV20-1 and TRBJ1-1; TRBD1 matches 8 bases. Germline CDR1 reads DFQATT; CDR2 reads SNEGSKA (reference sequence). This CDR3 comprises 15 residues. V trimming: 6 bases; J trimming: 5 bases; junction bases outside the gene matches: 14.

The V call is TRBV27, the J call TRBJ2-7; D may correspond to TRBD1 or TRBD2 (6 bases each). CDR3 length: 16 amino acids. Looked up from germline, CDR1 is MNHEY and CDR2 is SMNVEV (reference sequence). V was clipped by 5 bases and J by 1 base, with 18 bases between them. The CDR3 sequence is CASSQEWRGASYEQYF. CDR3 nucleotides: TGTGCCAGCAGTCAGGAATGGAGGGGGGCATCCTACGAGCAGTACTTC.

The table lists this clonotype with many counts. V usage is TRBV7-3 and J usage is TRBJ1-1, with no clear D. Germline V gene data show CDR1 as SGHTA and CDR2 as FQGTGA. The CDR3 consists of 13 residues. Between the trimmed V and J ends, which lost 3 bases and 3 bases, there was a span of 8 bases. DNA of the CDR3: TGTGCCAGCAGCTTGACGAGGGACACTGAAGCTTTCTTT. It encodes CASSLTRDTEAFF.

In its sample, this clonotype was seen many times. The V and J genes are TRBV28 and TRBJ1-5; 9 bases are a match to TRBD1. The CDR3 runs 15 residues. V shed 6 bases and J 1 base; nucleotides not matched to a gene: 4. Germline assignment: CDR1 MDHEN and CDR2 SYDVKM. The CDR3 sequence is CASRVTGGSNQPQHF. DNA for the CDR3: TGTGCCAGCAGAGTGACAGGGGGGAGCAATCAGCCCCAGCATTTT.

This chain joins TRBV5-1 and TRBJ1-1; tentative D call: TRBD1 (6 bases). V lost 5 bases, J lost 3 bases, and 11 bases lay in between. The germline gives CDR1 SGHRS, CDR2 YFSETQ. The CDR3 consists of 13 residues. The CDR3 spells CASRLGHDTEAFF. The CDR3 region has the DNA TGCGCCAGCAGACTGGGACACGACACTGAAGCTTTCTTT. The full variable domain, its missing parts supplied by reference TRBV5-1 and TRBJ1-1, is KAGVTQTPRYLIKTRGQQVTLSCSPISGHRSVSWYQQTPGQGLQFLFEYFSETQRNKGNFPGRFSGRQFSNSRSEMNVSTLELGDSALYLCASRLGHDTEAFFGQGTRLTVV.

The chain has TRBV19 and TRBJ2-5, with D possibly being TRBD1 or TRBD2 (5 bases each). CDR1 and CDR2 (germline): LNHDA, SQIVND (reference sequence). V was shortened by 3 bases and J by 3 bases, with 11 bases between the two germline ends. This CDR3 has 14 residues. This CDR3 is CASSIVGVEETQYF. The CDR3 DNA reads TGTGCCAGTAGTATCGTGGGGGTTGAAGAGACCCAGTACTTC.

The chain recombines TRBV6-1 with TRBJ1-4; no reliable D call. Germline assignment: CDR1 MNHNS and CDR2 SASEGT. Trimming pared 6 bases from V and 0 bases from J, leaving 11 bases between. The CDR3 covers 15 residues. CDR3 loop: CASRLQAATNEKLFF. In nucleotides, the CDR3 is TGTGCCAGCAGGCTGCAGGCAGCAACTAATGAAAAACTGTTTTTT.

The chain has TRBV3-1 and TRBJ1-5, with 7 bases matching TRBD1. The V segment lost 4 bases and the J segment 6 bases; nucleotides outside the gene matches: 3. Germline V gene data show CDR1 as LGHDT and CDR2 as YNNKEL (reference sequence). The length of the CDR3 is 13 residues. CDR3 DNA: TGTGCCAGCAGCCCCCGGGACAGTCAGCCCCAGCATTTT. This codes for CASSPRDSQPQHF.

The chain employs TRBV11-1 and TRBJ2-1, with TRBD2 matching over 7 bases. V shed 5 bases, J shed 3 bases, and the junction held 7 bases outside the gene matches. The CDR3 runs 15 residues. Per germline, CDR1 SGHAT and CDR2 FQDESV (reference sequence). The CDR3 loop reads CASSLLAVYYNEQFF. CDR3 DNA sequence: TGTGCCAGCAGCCTCCTAGCGGTTTACTACAATGAGCAGTTCTTC. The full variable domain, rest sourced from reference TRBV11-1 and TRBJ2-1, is EAEVAQSPRYKITEKSQAVAFWCDPISGHATLYWYRQILGQGPELLVQFQDESVVDDSQLPKDRFSAERLKGVDSTLKIQPAELGDSAMYLCASSLLAVYYNEQFFGPGTRLTVL.

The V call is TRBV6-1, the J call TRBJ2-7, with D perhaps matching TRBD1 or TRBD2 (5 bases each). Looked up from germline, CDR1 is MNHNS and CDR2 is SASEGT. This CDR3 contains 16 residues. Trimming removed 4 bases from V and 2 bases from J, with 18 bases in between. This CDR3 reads CASSVGVEDTTYEQYF. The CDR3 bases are TGTGCCAGCAGTGTTGGGGTGGAGGACACCACCTACGAGCAGTACTTC.

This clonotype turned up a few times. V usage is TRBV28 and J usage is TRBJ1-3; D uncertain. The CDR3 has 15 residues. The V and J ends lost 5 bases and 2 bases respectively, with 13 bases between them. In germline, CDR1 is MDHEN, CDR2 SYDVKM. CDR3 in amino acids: CASSPPEAAGNTIYF. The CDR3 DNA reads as TGTGCCAGCAGTCCTCCCGAGGCCGCTGGAAACACCATATATTTT. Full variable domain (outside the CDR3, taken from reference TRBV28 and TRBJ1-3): DVKVTQSSRYLVKRTGEKVFLECVQDMDHENMFWYRQDPGLGLRLIYFSYDVKMKEKGDIPEGYSVSREKKERFSLILESASTNQTSMYLCASSPPEAAGNTIYFGEGSWLTVV.

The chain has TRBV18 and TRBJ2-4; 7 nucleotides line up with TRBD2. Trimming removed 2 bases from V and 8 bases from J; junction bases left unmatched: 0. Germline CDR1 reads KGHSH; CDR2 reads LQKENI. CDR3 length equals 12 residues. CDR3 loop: CASSPAGDIQYF. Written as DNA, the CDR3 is TGTGCCAGCTCACCAGCGGGGGACATTCAGTACTTC.

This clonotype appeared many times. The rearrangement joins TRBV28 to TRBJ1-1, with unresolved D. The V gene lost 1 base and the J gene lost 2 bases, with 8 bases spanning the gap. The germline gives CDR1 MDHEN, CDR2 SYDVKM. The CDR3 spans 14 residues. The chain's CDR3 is CASSLYRENTEAFF. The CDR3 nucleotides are TGTGCCAGCAGTTTATACAGAGAAAACACTGAAGCTTTCTTT.

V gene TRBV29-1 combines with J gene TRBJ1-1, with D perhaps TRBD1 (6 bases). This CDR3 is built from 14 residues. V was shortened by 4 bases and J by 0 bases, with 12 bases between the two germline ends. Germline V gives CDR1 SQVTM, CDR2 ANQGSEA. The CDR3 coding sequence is TGCAGCGTTGGGCGGGGGGCAGTGAACACTGAAGCTTTCTTT. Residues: CSVGRGAVNTEAFF.

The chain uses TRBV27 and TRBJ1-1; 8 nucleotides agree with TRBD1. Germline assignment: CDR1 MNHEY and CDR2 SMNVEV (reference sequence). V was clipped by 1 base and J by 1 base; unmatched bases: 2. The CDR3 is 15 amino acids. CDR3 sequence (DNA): TGTGCCAGCAGTTTATTTCAGGGGGCGAACACTGAAGCTTTCTTT. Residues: CASSLFQGANTEAFF.

The chain's CDR3 is CASSSYGGPINEQFF. The DNA for the CDR3 is TGTGCCAGCAGCTCCTACGGGGGGCCCATAAATGAGCAGTTCTTC. The gene calls are TRBV7-3 and TRBJ2-1; D might be TRBD2 (7 bases). This CDR3 comprises 15 residues. V lost 4 bases to trimming and J lost 7 bases, with 17 bases between them. The germline gives CDR1 SGHTA, CDR2 FQGTGA.

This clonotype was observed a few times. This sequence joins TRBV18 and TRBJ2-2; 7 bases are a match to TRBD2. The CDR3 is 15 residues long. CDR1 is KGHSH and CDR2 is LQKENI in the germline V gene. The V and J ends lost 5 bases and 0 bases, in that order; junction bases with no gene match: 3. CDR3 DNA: TGTGCCAGCTCATTTACTAGCGCGAACACCGGGGAGCTGTTTTTT. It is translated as CASSFTSANTGELFF.